Listed below are T cell receptor beta chains from one sample, sequenced in a study of T cell clones after liver transplantation. TCRdb's table, derived via immunoSEQ multiplex PCR, lists solely in-frame clones and lacks some. The sample yields tens of thousands of clones, under 85% seen once. Source: CD4+ T cells from blood, taken at the 22-month timepoint. Source of these receptors: a human patient who received a liver transplant. Some T cells may have come from the graft donor. Both conserved end residues are part of each CDR3. Part of the rows lack a size; the others show once, few, many or a class for expanded clones.

size	V	J	CDR3
few	TRBV6-4	TRBJ1-2	CASSRDSSGGYTF
NA	TRBV6-1	TRBJ2-1	CASSGQAIHNEQFF
NA	TRBV2	TRBJ2-7	CASRGLGTGNYEQYF
NA	TRBV4-2	TRBJ1-5	CASSQGRQGGNQPQHF
few	TRBV7-2	TRBJ2-7	CASRLPTGGEQYF
NA	TRBV18	TRBJ2-6	CASSPESGANVLTF
NA	TRBV28	TRBJ1-2	CASSFRRIYGYTF
few	TRBV10-3	TRBJ1-2	CAISGNDRDYGYTF
NA	TRBV18	TRBJ1-3	CASSSGQGSGNTIYF
NA	TRBV6-5	TRBJ2-1	CASSLGPYNEQFF
few	TRBV19	TRBJ2-1	CASSIRTTNNEQFF
few	TRBV10-2	TRBJ1-2	CASSEGQGFGGYTF
NA	TRBV9	TRBJ1-6	CASSTQGNSPLHF
NA	TRBV30	TRBJ1-1	CAYTRTQGATEAFF
once	TRBV28	TRBJ2-1	CASSRPGQNGAEQFF
NA	TRBV29-1	TRBJ2-5	CSVRRTGGTQYF
once	TRBV2	TRBJ1-6	CASRGGQGKNSPLHF
NA	TRBV2	TRBJ1-1	CASTFQMGTEAFF
NA	TRBV27	TRBJ1-6	CASGERADSPLHF
NA	TRBV28	TRBJ1-6	CASSFQQNSPLHF
medium-sized	TRBV28	TRBJ1-5	CASSGVGGAGNQPQHF
NA	TRBV5-4	TRBJ2-3	CASSSRSGADTQYF
NA	TRBV9	TRBJ2-4	CASSSGVTPRDIQYF
NA	TRBV27	TRBJ1-5	CASSPEGPGTGGSNQPQHF
NA	TRBV2	TRBJ1-3	CASSFSSGVGNTIYF
NA	TRBV18	TRBJ1-3	CASSPPTVASGNTIYF
NA	TRBV29-1	TRBJ1-4	CSALLQGGGNEKLFF
once	TRBV6-6	TRBJ1-3	CASSYGQGGNTIYF